A single sample is the source of the 13 T cell receptor beta chains below, sequenced in a study of T cell repertoires in cytomegalovirus infection. Antigen specificity for these receptors is unknown. TCRdb fed the reads into MiXCR, producing one record per CDR3 protein. The sample lists around 540,000 distinct CDR3 sequences; around a third were seen once. The material sequenced was cultured PBMCs, taken from culture after CMV antigen stimulation. These receptors originate from a human donor in good health (CMV status not recorded). Some clones in this sample may be carry-over from other donors' samples.

This clonotype was observed a handful of times. The chain joins TRBV4-1 to TRBJ2-1; 13 bases align to TRBD2. The CDR3 length is 16 residues. V was pared by 3 bases and J by 6 bases, with 5 bases of the junction left unmatched. From germline, CDR1 is MGHRA and CDR2 YSYEKL. CDR3 sequence: CASSHSGLAGSNEQFF. The CDR3 DNA sequence: TGCGCCAGCAGCCATTCGGGACTAGCGGGATCCAATGAGCAGTTCTTC.

This clonotype was seen a few times. The genes are TRBV11-3 and TRBJ2-1; 11 bases align to TRBD2. Trimming removed 1 base from V and 13 bases from J; junction bases left unmatched: 18. Germline values: CDR1 SGHNT, CDR2 YENEEA. This CDR3 contains 18 residues. In nucleotides, the CDR3 is TGTGCCAGCAGCTTAGCGTCTGGGCTAGCGGGAGGTTCGGGGCACCAGTTCTTC. Amino acid sequence: CASSLASGLAGGSGHQFF.

J is TRBJ2-2 and V is TRBV30, with 8 bases lining up with TRBD2. Germline CDR1 is GTSNPN and CDR2 is SVGIG (reference sequence). The CDR3 has 15 amino acids. V was clipped by 2 bases and J by 3 bases; unmatched bases: 5. Here the CDR3 DNA reads TGTGCCTGGAGTAGCGGGGGCGCGGACACCGGGGAGCTGTTTTTT. Translated: CAWSSGGADTGELFF.

This chain joins TRBV4-1 and TRBJ2-1; D is possibly TRBD2 (6 bases). Germline CDR1 reads MGHRA; CDR2 reads YSYEKL. V was cut by 5 bases and J by 1 base, with 18 bases left in between. The CDR3 has 17 amino acids. The CDR3 DNA is TGCGCCAGCAGCTCCCGCGTCGGCGGGACGTCCTACAATGAGCAGTTCTTC. Its protein is CASSSRVGGTSYNEQFF.

The chain recombines TRBV7-9 with TRBJ2-1; D may be TRBD2 (6 bases). Trimming took 5 bases from V and 10 from J, leaving 24 bases between them. The CDR3 consists of 16 residues. CDR1 and CDR2 from the germline V gene are SEHNR and FQNEAQ (reference sequence). The CDR3 DNA follows: TGTGCCAGCAGCGCACGACTAGAGAACCCCGAATCCGAGCAGTTCTTC. Protein sequence: CASSARLENPESEQFF.

The chain couples TRBV10-3 to TRBJ2-5; D gene unclear. This CDR3 spans 14 amino acids. Trimming removed 2 bases from V and 7 bases from J, with 14 bases in between. Per the germline V gene, CDR1 is ENHRY and CDR2 is SYGVKD. The CDR3 loop is CAISEIDGHRTQYF. The CDR3 DNA reads as TGTGCCATCAGTGAGATCGACGGGCACAGGACCCAGTACTTC.

This clonotype was seen only a few times. This sequence joins TRBV7-9 and TRBJ1-2; no firm D call. Germline loops: CDR1 SEHNR, CDR2 FQNEAQ (reference sequence). The V and J ends lost 5 bases and 2 bases respectively, with 12 bases between them. This CDR3 spans 14 amino acids. The CDR3 sequence is CASSSGARNYGYTF. Here the CDR3 DNA reads TGTGCCAGCAGCAGCGGCGCGAGGAACTATGGCTACACCTTC.

This clonotype turned up a few times. This chain connects TRBV4-1 to TRBJ2-7; TRBD2 aligns across 9 bases. V was clipped by 6 bases and J by 2 bases; unmatched bases: 17. The CDR3 runs to 18 residues. Per the germline V gene, CDR1 is MGHRA and CDR2 is YSYEKL. The CDR3 DNA reads as TGCGCCAGCAGTCGATTCAGGGAAGCGGGAGGATTAACCTACGAGCAGTACGTC. Translating it yields CASSRFREAGGLTYEQYV.

V is TRBV7-2 and J is TRBJ2-5; 9 bases line up with TRBD2. Germline V gives CDR1 SGHTA, CDR2 FQGNSA. The CDR3 consists of 16 residues. Losses at the gene ends were 0 bases for V and 11 bases for J; bases not matched to a gene: 13. The CDR3 DNA sequence: TGTGCCAGCAGCTTAGCCGCCTCTAGCGGGATAGGACAGCAGTACTTC. It codes for CASSLAASSGIGQQYF.

This chain links TRBV19 with TRBJ1-5, with a weak D call TRBD1 (6 bases). Trimming stripped 3 bases from V and 3 bases from J, with 12 bases between. This CDR3 is built from 15 residues. In germline, CDR1 is LNHDA, CDR2 SQIVND (reference sequence). The CDR3, as DNA: TGTGCCAGTAGTATTGACAGGTCCTTCAATCAGCCCCAGCATTTT. Translated: CASSIDRSFNQPQHF.

This rearrangement joins TRBV7-2 to TRBJ2-5; D is uncertain. The CDR3 is 13 residues long. The V end lost 1 base, the J end lost 5 bases, and 8 bases lay between the germline ends. Germline V CDR1 and CDR2: SGHTA, FQGNSA. The CDR3 DNA reads TGTGCCAGCAGCTTAGGCCCGCCGGAGACCCAGTACTTC. Residues: CASSLGPPETQYF.

The chain has TRBV27 and TRBJ2-7; 8 positions match TRBD1. In germline, CDR1 is MNHEY, CDR2 SMNVEV (reference sequence). The CDR3 has 17 amino acids. After removal of 0 bases from V and 2 bases from J, the junction contained 9 bases not matched to a gene. The CDR3 reads CASSLSWGTGRAYEQYF. In DNA, the CDR3 is TGTGCCAGCAGTTTATCGTGGGGGACAGGTAGAGCCTACGAGCAGTACTTC.

V gene TRBV5-5 combines with J gene TRBJ1-4; D possibly corresponds to TRBD1 (5 bases). The CDR3 spans 14 residues. Germline loops: CDR1 SGHKS, CDR2 YYEKEE (reference sequence). V lost 9 bases and J 0 bases, leaving 12 bases between the germline ends. The CDR3 sequence is CATRVSSTNEKLFF. The CDR3 bases are TGTGCCACCAGGGTCTCCTCAACTAATGAAAAACTGTTTTTT.